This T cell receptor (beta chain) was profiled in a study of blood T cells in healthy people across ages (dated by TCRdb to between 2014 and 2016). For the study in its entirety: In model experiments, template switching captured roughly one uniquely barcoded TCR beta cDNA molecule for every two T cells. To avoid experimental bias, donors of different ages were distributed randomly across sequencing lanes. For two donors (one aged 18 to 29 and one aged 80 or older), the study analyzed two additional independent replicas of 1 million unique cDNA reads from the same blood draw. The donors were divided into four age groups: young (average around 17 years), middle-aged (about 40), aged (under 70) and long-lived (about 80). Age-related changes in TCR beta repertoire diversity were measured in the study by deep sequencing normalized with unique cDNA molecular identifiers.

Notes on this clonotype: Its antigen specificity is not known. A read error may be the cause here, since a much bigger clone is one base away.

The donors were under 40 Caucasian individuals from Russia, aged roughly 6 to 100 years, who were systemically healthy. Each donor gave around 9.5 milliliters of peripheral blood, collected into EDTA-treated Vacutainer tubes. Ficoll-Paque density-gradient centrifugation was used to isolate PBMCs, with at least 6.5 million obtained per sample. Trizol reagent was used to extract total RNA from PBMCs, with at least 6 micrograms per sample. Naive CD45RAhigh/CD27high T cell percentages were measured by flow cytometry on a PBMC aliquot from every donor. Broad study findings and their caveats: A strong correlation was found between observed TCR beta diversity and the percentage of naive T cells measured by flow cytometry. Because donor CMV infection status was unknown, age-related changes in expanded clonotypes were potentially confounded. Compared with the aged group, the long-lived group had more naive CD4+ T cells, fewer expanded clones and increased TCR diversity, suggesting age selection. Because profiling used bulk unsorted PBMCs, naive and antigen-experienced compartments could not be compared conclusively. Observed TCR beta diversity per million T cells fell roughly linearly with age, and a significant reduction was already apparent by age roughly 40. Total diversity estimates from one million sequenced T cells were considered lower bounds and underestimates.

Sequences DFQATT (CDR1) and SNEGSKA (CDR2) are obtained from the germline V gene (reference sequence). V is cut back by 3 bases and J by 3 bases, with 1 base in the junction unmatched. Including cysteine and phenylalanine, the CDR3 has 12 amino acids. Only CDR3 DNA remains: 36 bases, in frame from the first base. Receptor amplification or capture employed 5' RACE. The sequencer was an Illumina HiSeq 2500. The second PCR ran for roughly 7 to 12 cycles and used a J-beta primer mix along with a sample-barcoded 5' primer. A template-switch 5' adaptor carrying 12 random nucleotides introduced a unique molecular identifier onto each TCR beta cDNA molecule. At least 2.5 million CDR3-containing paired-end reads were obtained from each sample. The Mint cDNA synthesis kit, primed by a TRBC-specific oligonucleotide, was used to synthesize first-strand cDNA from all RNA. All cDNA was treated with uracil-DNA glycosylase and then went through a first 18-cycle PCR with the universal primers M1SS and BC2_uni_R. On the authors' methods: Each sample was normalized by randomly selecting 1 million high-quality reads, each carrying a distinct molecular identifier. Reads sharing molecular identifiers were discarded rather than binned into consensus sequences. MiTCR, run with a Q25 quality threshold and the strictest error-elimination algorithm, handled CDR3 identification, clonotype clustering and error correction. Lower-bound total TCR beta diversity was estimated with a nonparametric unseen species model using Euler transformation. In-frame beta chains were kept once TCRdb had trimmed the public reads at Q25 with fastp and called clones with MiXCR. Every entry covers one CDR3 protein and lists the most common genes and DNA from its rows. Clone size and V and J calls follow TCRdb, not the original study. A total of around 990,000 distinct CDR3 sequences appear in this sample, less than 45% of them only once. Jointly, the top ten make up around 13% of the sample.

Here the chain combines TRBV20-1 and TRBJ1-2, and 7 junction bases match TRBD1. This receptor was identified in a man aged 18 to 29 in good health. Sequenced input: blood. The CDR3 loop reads CSASGQDYGYTF. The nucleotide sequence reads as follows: TGCAGTGCTAGCGGACAGGACTATGGCTACACCTTC.